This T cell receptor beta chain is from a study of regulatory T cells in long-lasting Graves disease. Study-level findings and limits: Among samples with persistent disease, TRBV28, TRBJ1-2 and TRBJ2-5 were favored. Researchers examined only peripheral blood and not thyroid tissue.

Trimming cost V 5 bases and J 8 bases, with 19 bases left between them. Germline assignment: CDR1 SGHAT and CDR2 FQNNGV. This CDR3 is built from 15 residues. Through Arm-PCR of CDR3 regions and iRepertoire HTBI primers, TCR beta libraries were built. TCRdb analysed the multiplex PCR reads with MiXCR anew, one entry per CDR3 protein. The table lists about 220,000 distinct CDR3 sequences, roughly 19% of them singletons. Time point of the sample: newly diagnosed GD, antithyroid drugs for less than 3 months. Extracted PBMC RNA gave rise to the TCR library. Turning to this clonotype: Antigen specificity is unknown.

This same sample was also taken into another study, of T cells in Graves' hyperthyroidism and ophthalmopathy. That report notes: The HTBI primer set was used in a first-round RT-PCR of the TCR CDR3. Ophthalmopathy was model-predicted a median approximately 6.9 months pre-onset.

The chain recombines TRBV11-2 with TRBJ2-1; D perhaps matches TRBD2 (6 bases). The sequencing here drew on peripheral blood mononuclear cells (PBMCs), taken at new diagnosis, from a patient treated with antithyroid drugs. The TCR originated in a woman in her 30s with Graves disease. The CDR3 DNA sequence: TGTGCCAGCAGCGGCTTGGGGGGAGCGTTCGATGAGCAGTTCTTC. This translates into CASSGLGGAFDEQFF.